The clone carrying this T cell receptor beta chain was found a few times. The V segment lost 4 bases and the J segment 1 base; nucleotides outside the gene matches: 3. Germline CDR1 reads SGHNT; CDR2 reads YYREEE (reference sequence). This CDR3 has 14 residues. The sample comes from a study of blood T cell repertoires in COVID-19. On the study more broadly: Acute-phase and convalescent COVID-19 samples originated in the United States, Italy and Spain. Sample material is recorded as cDNA or gDNA derived from T cells, B-cell-depleted T cells, or PBMCs.

As processed by the authors: Estimation of nucleated cell counts was performed using reference gene primer amplification. The assay was immunoSEQ multiplex PCR, and TCRdb's table has in-frame clones only and misses some. The V and J calls and the clone size are those of that table, but D and trimming were determined from the DNA. This table has 120,000 to 150,000 clones, 87% appearing once. The TCR comes from a man aged 50-60 years who had recovered from COVID-19. The J gene is TRBJ2-3, the V gene TRBV5-4; 7 bases map to TRBD1. The specimen was peripheral blood. The CDR3 region is CASSTQGGTDTQYF. In nucleotides, the CDR3 is TGTGCCAGCAGCACTCAGGGGGGCACAGATACGCAGTATTTT.